Below are 14 T cell receptor beta chains sequenced from a single sample in a study of blood T cells in healthy people across ages. A second PCR, run for about 6 to 11 cycles, used a sample-barcoded 5' primer plus a J-beta primer mix. TCRdb itself ran the 5' RACE reads through MiXCR, one entry per CDR3 protein. The repertoire holds roughly 800,000 distinct CDR3 sequences, with 20% to 25% as singletons. These records were also assigned to another study, of T cells of mothers and their children.

The sequenced material came from blood. These receptors all stem from a boy between 10 and 17 years old in good health.

The chain employs TRBV4-1 and TRBJ1-1; D perhaps matches TRBD1 (5 bases). Germline lookup yields CDR1 MGHRA and CDR2 YSYEKL. The length of the CDR3 is 14 residues. The V and J ends lost 8 bases and 4 bases respectively, with 17 bases between them. The CDR3 region is CASSVGGVGTEAFF. For the CDR3, the DNA is TGCGCCAGCTCAGTTGGAGGGGTAGGCACTGAAGCTTTCTTT.

This clonotype has more than one count but fewer than ten. The J gene is TRBJ2-5, the V gene TRBV29-1; D perhaps matches TRBD2 (5 bases). Germline CDR1 reads SQVTM; CDR2 reads ANQGSEA. Trimming stripped 4 bases from V and 5 bases from J, with 17 bases between. This CDR3 has 14 residues. The CDR3 DNA sequence: TGCAGCGTTGCAGATCCTTGGGGAGACGAGACCCAGTACTTC. Its translation: CSVADPWGDETQYF. Based on the CDR3 plus reference TRBV29-1 and TRBJ2-5, the full variable domain is SAVISQKPSRDICQRGTSLTIQCQVDSQVTMMFWYRQQPGQSLTLIATANQGSEATYESGFVIDKFPISRPNLTFSTLTVSNMSPEDSSIYLCSVADPWGDETQYFGPGTRLLVL.

This clonotype was seen only a few times. V gene TRBV5-4 combines with J gene TRBJ2-4; no clear D. The CDR3 consists of 17 residues. Germline-derived CDR1 and CDR2 are SGHNT and YYREEE (reference sequence). V lost 4 bases and J lost 0, with 17 bases in between. CDR3 sequence: CASSTHPSARAKNIQYF. Here the CDR3 DNA reads TGTGCCAGCAGCACCCACCCCTCCGCCAGAGCCAAAAACATTCAGTACTTC.

The rearrangement uses TRBV4-3 and TRBJ1-2, with 8 bases identical to TRBD1. CDR1 LGHNA and CDR2 YSLEER come from the germline V gene. J was trimmed by 4 bases and V by 4 bases; bases with no gene match: 5. This CDR3 spans 14 amino acids. This CDR3 is CASSPTTGGYGYTF. CDR3 bases: TGCGCCAGCAGCCCCACCACAGGGGGCTATGGCTACACCTTC.

This clonotype appeared a few times. This chain links TRBV27 with TRBJ2-5, with D perhaps matching TRBD1 (5 bases). V shed 1 base and J shed 4 bases, with 7 bases lying between them. The CDR3 covers 13 residues. Germline CDR1 and CDR2: MNHEY and SMNVEV (reference sequence). CDR3 sequence: CASSLYGAETQYF. CDR3 DNA sequence: TGTGCCAGCAGTTTATATGGGGCAGAGACCCAGTACTTC.

The V gene is TRBV5-1, the J gene TRBJ2-6; the D is unclear. Germline V gene data show CDR1 as SGHRS and CDR2 as YFSETQ. The CDR3 loop spans 17 amino acids. Trimming left V 0 bases short and J 0 bases short, with 10 bases between. CDR3 protein: CASSLDWGSSGANVLTF. The CDR3 nucleotides are TGCGCCAGCAGCTTGGATTGGGGTTCCTCTGGGGCCAACGTCCTGACTTTC.

This chain joins TRBV29-1 and TRBJ2-2; 12 bases fit TRBD1. Germline assignment: CDR1 SQVTM and CDR2 ANQGSEA. The length of the CDR3 is 14 residues. With V trimmed by 4 bases and J by 6 bases, 3 bases remained unmatched. The CDR3 DNA is TGCAGCGTTGCTGGGACAGGGGGCTCCGGGGAGCTGTTTTTT. Protein product: CSVAGTGGSGELFF.

V gene TRBV6-2 or TRBV6-3 combines with J gene TRBJ2-5; D is unclear. Matching the DNA end better, TRBJ2-7 makes the J call doubtful. Germline CDR1 reads MNHEY; CDR2 reads SVGEGT. The CDR3 runs to 14 residues. CDR3 region: CASRERASYYEQYF. CDR3 coding DNA: TGTGCCAGCAGAGAAAGGGCCAGTTATTACGAGCAGTACTTC.

This sequence joins TRBV7-2 and TRBJ2-3, with D perhaps matching TRBD1 (6 bases). Germline-derived CDR1 and CDR2 are SGHTA and FQGNSA. The CDR3 loop spans 14 amino acids. Trimming removed 5 bases at V and 4 bases at J, with 13 bases between. In DNA form, the CDR3 reads TGTGCCAGCAGCACATCCAGGGGCCCAGATACGCAGTATTTT. Protein product: CASSTSRGPDTQYF.

The rearrangement joins TRBV10-3 to TRBJ1-1; 8 bases align to TRBD1. With V trimmed by 4 bases and J by 1 base, 8 bases remained unmatched. Germline-derived CDR1 and CDR2 are ENHRY and SYGVKD. This CDR3 contains 16 residues. The CDR3 reads CAISVGTGRGNTEAFF. The CDR3 nucleotides read TGTGCCATCAGTGTGGGGACAGGTCGCGGGAACACTGAAGCTTTCTTT.

This clonotype was found a few times. The J gene is TRBJ2-5, the V gene TRBV9; D is possibly TRBD2 (6 bases). Germline V gene lookup returns CDR1 SGDLS and CDR2 YYNGEE. This CDR3 contains 17 residues. The V gene lost 1 base and the J gene lost 0 bases, with 16 bases spanning the gap. The CDR3 DNA follows: TGTGCCAGCAGCGTATCGCCTTGGGGGGAGAACCAAGAGACCCAGTACTTC. Translated: CASSVSPWGENQETQYF.

The genes are TRBV30 and TRBJ1-2; no reliable D call. The germline CDR1 and CDR2 sequences are GTSNPN and SVGIG (reference sequence). Trimming pared 4 bases from V and 6 bases from J, leaving 9 bases between. The CDR3 runs 11 residues. The CDR3 is CAWTTGNGYTF. The CDR3 nucleotides are TGTGCCTGGACAACCGGGAATGGCTACACCTTC.

This clonotype was recorded at least ten times. V usage is TRBV6-6 and J usage is TRBJ2-1; no clear D gene. The CDR3 loop spans 12 amino acids. Germline assignment: CDR1 MNHNY and CDR2 SVGAGI (reference sequence). V was trimmed by 2 bases and J by 5 bases, leaving 4 bases between them. This CDR3 is CASSYPDNEQFF. DNA for the CDR3: TGTGCCAGCAGTTACCCGGACAATGAGCAGTTCTTC.

This clonotype was found a few times. The chain joins TRBV7-8 to TRBJ2-5, with a tentative D call TRBD1 (6 bases). The DNA end favors TRBJ2-7, so the J call may be wrong. There are 14 residues in the CDR3. Germline V gene lookup returns CDR1 SGHVS and CDR2 FQNEAQ. CDR3 DNA: TGTGCCAGCAGCTTTAAGGACAGCCCCCACGAGCAGTACTTC. Residues: CASSFKDSPHEQYF.